The next 8 T cell receptor beta chains were all read from a single sample in a study of blood T cell repertoires in COVID-19. Assay used: immunoSEQ multiplex PCR; TCRdb lists only in-frame clones, some missing. The data hold around 300,000 clones, with 88% observed a single time. The sample consisted of PBMCs or T cells enriched from blood (not recorded which). These receptors came from a woman aged 50 to 60 who had recovered from COVID-19.

The CDR3, as DNA: TGTGCCAGCAGCCAAGCTCTAGCGGGAGGTCGCACCGGGGAGCTGTTTTTT. Protein: CASSQALAGGRTGELFF. This chain uses TRBV4-2 with TRBJ2-2; 11 bases fit TRBD2. The CDR3 spans 17 residues. V lost 1 base, J lost 4 bases, and 5 bases stayed unmatched. CDR1 and CDR2 from the germline V gene are LGHNA and YNFKEQ.

This rearrangement joins TRBV12-3 or TRBV12-4 to TRBJ1-2; 8 nucleotides align to TRBD1. Losses at the gene ends were 7 bases for V and 7 bases for J; bases not matched to a gene: 8. This CDR3 contains 13 residues. Here the CDR3 reads CASTPQGVAGYTF. The CDR3 DNA is TGTGCCAGCACTCCACAGGGGGTAGCTGGCTACACCTTC.

The chain links TRBV6-5 to TRBJ2-7; D might be TRBD1 (5 bases). Trimming left V 4 bases short and J 6 bases short, with 13 bases between. Germline V lookup: CDR1 MNHEY, CDR2 SVGAGI. This CDR3 contains 13 residues. In DNA form, the CDR3 reads TGTGCCAGCAGTTGGTCAGGGAAGTCCGAGCAGTACTTC. Translation: CASSWSGKSEQYF.

V usage is TRBV5-6 and J usage is TRBJ2-3; D call uncertain. The V gene lost 1 base and the J gene lost 0 bases, with 9 bases spanning the gap. This CDR3 region has 15 residues. Germline CDR1 reads SGHDT; CDR2 reads YYEEEE. The CDR3 sequence: CASSLRLRSTDTQYF. The DNA of the CDR3 is TGTGCCAGCAGCTTGCGTCTACGGAGCACAGATACGCAGTATTTT.

The chain couples TRBV3-1 (or the pseudogene TRBV3-2) to TRBJ1-2; 9 bases fit TRBD1. The germline V gene encodes CDR1 LGHDT and CDR2 YNNKEL (reference sequence). Trimming cost V 4 bases and J 0 bases; bases outside gene matches: 9. CDR3 size: 17 residues. Here the CDR3 reads CASSRQGGGGSNYGYTF. CDR3 nucleotide sequence: TGTGCCAGCAGCCGACAGGGGGGCGGGGGCTCTAACTATGGCTACACCTTC.

V gene TRBV5-1 combines with J gene TRBJ1-1, with D perhaps matching TRBD1 (6 bases). The V end was cut by 2 bases, the J end by 3 bases, with 14 bases between. Germline V gene sequence: CDR1 SGHRS, CDR2 YFSETQ. CDR3 length equals 15 residues. The CDR3 reads CASSLAGDWDTEAFF. The CDR3, as DNA: TGCGCCAGCAGCTTAGCAGGGGATTGGGACACTGAAGCTTTCTTT.

The gene calls are TRBV29-1 and TRBJ2-1; tentatively, D is TRBD1 (6 bases). The CDR3 totals 11 residues. Between the trimmed V and J ends, which lost 7 bases and 10 bases, there was a span of 14 bases. Germline V lookup: CDR1 SQVTM, CDR2 ANQGSEA. The DNA for the CDR3 is TGCAGCGGATACCGGGACATAGAGCAGTTCTTC. Residues: CSGYRDIEQFF.

The CDR3: CASRGTDNSPLHF. DNA of the CDR3: TGTGCCAGCAGAGGAACAGATAATTCACCCCTCCACTTT. The rearrangement joins TRBV5-6 to TRBJ1-6, with D unclear. V shed 5 bases and J shed 5 bases, with 8 bases lying between them. The CDR3 is made up of 13 amino acids. CDR1 and CDR2 (germline): SGHDT, YYEEEE.